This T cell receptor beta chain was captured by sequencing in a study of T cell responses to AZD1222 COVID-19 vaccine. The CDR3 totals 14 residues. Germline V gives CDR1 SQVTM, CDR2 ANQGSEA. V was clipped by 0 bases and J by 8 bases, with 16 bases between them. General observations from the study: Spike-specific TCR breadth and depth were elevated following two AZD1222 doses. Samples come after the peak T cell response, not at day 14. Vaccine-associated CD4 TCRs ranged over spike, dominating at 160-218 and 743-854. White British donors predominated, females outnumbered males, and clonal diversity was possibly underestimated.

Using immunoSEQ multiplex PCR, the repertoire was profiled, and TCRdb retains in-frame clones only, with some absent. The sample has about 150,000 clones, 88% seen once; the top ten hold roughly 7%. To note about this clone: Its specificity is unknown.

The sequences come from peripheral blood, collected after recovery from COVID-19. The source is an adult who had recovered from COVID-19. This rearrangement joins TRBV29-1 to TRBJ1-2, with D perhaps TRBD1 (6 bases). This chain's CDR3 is CSVEEQFRGGGYTF. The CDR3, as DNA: TGCAGCGTTGAAGAACAGTTCAGGGGAGGGGGCTACACCTTC.